The entry below describes one T cell receptor (beta chain). Random hexamers primed reverse transcription of about 0.45 to 1 ug RNA. TCRdb re-analysed the immunoSEQ multiplex PCR reads in MiXCR, keeping a single row per CDR3 protein. Of hundreds of thousands of distinct CDR3 sequences in the sample, approximately 92% were seen once. This sample is part of a study of CD8 T cells in Susac syndrome. Germline V gene data show CDR1 as SGHAT and CDR2 as FQNNGV. This CDR3 is 17 amino acids long. The V gene end was trimmed by 5 bases and the J gene end by 6 bases; junction bases not matched to a gene: 15. V is TRBV11-2 and J is TRBJ2-2; 7 bases fit TRBD1. The sequencing input was CD4+ T cells from PBMCs. This sequence was found in a human donor with multiple sclerosis. The CDR3 DNA sequence: TGTGCCAGCAGCCCGATCCGCCGACAGGGCCTGGCCGGGGAGCTGTTTTTT. Protein product: CASSPIRRQGLAGELFF.